The 14 T cell receptor beta chains below come from one sample, sequenced in a study of identical twins. TCRdb re-called the 5' RACE reads through MiXCR, storing one row per CDR3 protein. The data show 700,000 to 950,000 distinct CDR3 sequences, about 12% seen once. These data were likewise used in another study, on yellow fever vaccine responses in identical twins.

Sequencing was performed on PBMCs. The receptors were gathered from a woman aged 18-29 years in good health.

This rearrangement joins TRBV12-3 or TRBV12-4 to TRBJ1-3, with 9 bases identical to TRBD1. Trimming removed 5 bases from V and 1 base from J; junction bases left unmatched: 6. There are 16 residues in the CDR3. CDR3 residues: CASSLTGGHSGNTIYF. The CDR3 DNA sequence: TGTGCCAGCAGTCTAACAGGGGGCCATTCTGGAAACACCATATATTTT.

This clonotype has a handful of counts. This rearrangement joins TRBV12-3 or TRBV12-4 to TRBJ1-4; 12 bases match TRBD1. The ends lost 5 bases at V and 7 bases at J; junction bases unmatched: 8. The CDR3 spans 16 residues. As DNA, the CDR3 is TGTGCCAGCAGTCAGGGACAGGGGGCGAGGTCTGAAAAACTGTTTTTT. It codes for CASSQGQGARSEKLFF.

This clonotype was counted only a few times. The chain carries TRBV12-3 or TRBV12-4 and TRBJ2-5; 9 bases are shared with TRBD1. This CDR3 contains 16 residues. V was clipped by 7 bases and J by 5 bases; unmatched bases: 14. This CDR3 is CASTIYPGTGSETQYF. The CDR3 DNA follows: TGTGCCAGCACGATATATCCCGGGACAGGGAGCGAGACCCAGTACTTC.

In its sample, this clonotype was seen a few times. This chain connects TRBV6-5 to TRBJ2-7; the match to TRBD2 covers 15 bases. Germline CDR1 and CDR2: MNHEY and SVGAGI. V dropped 0 bases and J dropped 7; count of bases not matched to a gene: 7. This CDR3 is 17 amino acids long. The CDR3 DNA sequence: TGTGCCAGCAGTTACTCTTGGACTAGCGGGAGGGCCTTGGAGCAGTACTTC. Encoded protein: CASSYSWTSGRALEQYF.

This clonotype was counted only a few times. The chain has TRBV6-1 and TRBJ2-7, with D maybe TRBD1 (6 bases). The CDR3 extends over 14 amino acids. The ends were cut back, 3 bases at V and 2 bases at J, with 11 bases in the middle. The germline V gene encodes CDR1 MNHNS and CDR2 SASEGT. CDR3 residues: CASSDRGTTYEQYF. The CDR3 DNA is TGTGCCAGCAGTGACAGGGGAACAACCTACGAGCAGTACTTC.

The J gene is TRBJ1-3, the V gene TRBV2; D call uncertain. The germline CDR1 and CDR2 sequences are SNHLY and FYNNEI. CDR3 length equals 14 residues. Trimming shortened V by 7 bases and J by 0 bases, and 10 bases separated the two germline ends. The CDR3 loop reads CASKGTVSGNTIYF. For the CDR3, the DNA is TGTGCCAGCAAAGGAACGGTCTCTGGAAACACCATATATTTT.

This clonotype was seen a handful of times. V usage is TRBV29-1 and J usage is TRBJ1-2; no definite D call. The germline V and J ends were trimmed by 1 base and 8 bases, with 14 bases remaining between them. In germline, CDR1 is SQVTM, CDR2 ANQGSEA. The CDR3 runs to 13 residues. The CDR3 bases are TGCAGCGTTGAAGTCACGGCATCATGGGGCTACACCTTC. Its protein product is CSVEVTASWGYTF.

This rearrangement joins TRBV2 to TRBJ2-5; 12 nucleotides agree with TRBD2. Germline assignment: CDR1 SNHLY and CDR2 FYNNEI. The CDR3 is made up of 16 amino acids. The junction had 6 bases not matched to a gene; V was cut back by 7 bases and J by 0 bases. CDR3 protein: CASTFRLAGDQETQYF. CDR3 DNA: TGTGCCAGCACCTTCAGACTAGCGGGGGACCAAGAGACCCAGTACTTC.

This clonotype was counted a few times. The genes are TRBV10-3 and TRBJ2-1, with a possible D match to TRBD1 (5 bases). Trimming took off 3 bases at V and 9 bases at J, with 18 bases between the two ends. This CDR3 is built from 15 residues. CDR1 ENHRY and CDR2 SYGVKD come from the germline V gene. The CDR3 is CAISDLLGRQGEQFF. DNA for the CDR3: TGTGCCATCAGTGACCTCTTAGGACGCCAGGGTGAGCAGTTCTTC.

The V gene is TRBV29-1, the J gene TRBJ2-4; 16 nucleotides align to TRBD2. This CDR3 has 15 residues. Germline V gene lookup returns CDR1 SQVTM and CDR2 ANQGSEA. The V segment lost 5 bases and the J segment 7 bases; nucleotides outside the gene matches: 5. The DNA of the CDR3 is TGCAGCGTTTTAGGGACTAGCGGGAGGGGGAACATTCAGTACTTC. This translates into CSVLGTSGRGNIQYF.

This clonotype came up many times. J is TRBJ1-4 and V is TRBV5-1; 8 nucleotides align to TRBD1. V lost 4 bases, J lost 3 bases, and 2 bases stayed unmatched. CDR3 length equals 14 residues. CDR1 and CDR2 from the germline V gene are SGHRS and YFSETQ. The CDR3, as DNA: TGCGCCAGCAGCCAACAGGGGGCTAATGAAAAACTGTTTTTT. As protein: CASSQQGANEKLFF.

This rearrangement joins TRBV28 to TRBJ2-6; TRBD1 agrees at 8 bases. From germline, CDR1 is MDHEN and CDR2 SYDVKM. The trim removed 5 bases at V and 12 bases at J, leaving 9 bases unmatched. The CDR3 has 14 residues. The CDR3 loop is CASSPKGTGRVLTF. DNA for the CDR3: TGTGCCAGCAGTCCAAAGGGGACAGGCCGCGTCCTGACTTTC. Drawing the rest from reference TRBV28 and TRBJ2-6, the complete variable domain is DVKVTQSSRYLVKRTGEKVFLECVQDMDHENMFWYRQDPGLGLRLIYFSYDVKMKEKGDIPEGYSVSREKKERFSLILESASTNQTSMYLCASSPKGTGRVLTFGAGSRLTVL.

This clonotype was observed a handful of times. The chain uses TRBV6-1 and TRBJ1-2, with D perhaps matching TRBD1 (6 bases). The CDR3 loop spans 13 amino acids. The V gene lost 3 bases and the J gene lost 4 bases, with 9 bases spanning the gap. Germline V gene sequence: CDR1 MNHNS, CDR2 SASEGT. The CDR3 coding sequence is TGTGCCAGCAGTGAGCAGGGGCGCTATGGCTACACCTTC. Residues: CASSEQGRYGYTF.

This chain uses TRBV20-1 with TRBJ2-1; TRBD2 agrees at 8 bases. Germline V CDR1 and CDR2: DFQATT, SNEGSKA (reference sequence). Trimming took 6 bases from V and 9 from J; bases not matched to a gene: 16. The CDR3 totals 15 residues. In nucleotides, the CDR3 is TGCAGTGCCCTCGGGGGGGGCGGGAGAAATAGTGAGCAGTTCTTC. It encodes CSALGGGGRNSEQFF.